This T cell receptor (beta chain) was sequenced in a study of cytomegalovirus exposure and HLA in healthy donors. Germline assignment: CDR1 SGHNT and CDR2 YYREEE (reference sequence). The CDR3 consists of 15 residues. The germline V and J ends were trimmed by 3 bases and 2 bases, with 15 bases remaining between them. The PCR had 60 Vbeta and 13 Jbeta primers. The method was immunoSEQ multiplex PCR; TCRdb's version includes in-frame clones alone and lacks a portion of them. The data hold about 50,000 clones, with roughly four fifths observed a single time. General observations from the study: A later analysis showed that HLA-associated TCR beta chains had undergone more clonal expansion than equally common others. Compared with the approximately 680-donor mean, an Asian-associated ancestry cluster reportedly had fewer N-insertions, according to a later analysis.

Details on this clone: Its antigen is unknown. This CDR3 is also generated by other DNA sequences in the sample.

The specimen sequenced was PBMCs. The receptor was derived from a boy aged 5-17 years in good health and CMV-seropositive. This chain uses TRBV5-4 with TRBJ2-7; maybe TRBD1 (6 bases). As DNA, the CDR3 is TGTGCCAGCAGCTCCCCAACAGGGAATACCTACGAGCAGTACTTC. Translating it yields CASSSPTGNTYEQYF.